This passage covers 18 T cell receptor beta chains from one sample sequenced in a study of blood T cell repertoires in COVID-19. The method was immunoSEQ multiplex PCR; TCRdb's version includes in-frame clones alone and lacks a portion of them. In the table there are nearly 350,000 clones, about four fifths of which are singletons. Sequenced input: peripheral blood. The receptors shown here come from a man aged 25-45 years with active or convalescent COVID-19.

This clone was recorded a few times. J is TRBJ2-1 and V is TRBV20-1; possible D gene TRBD2, 5 bases. CDR3 length: 11 residues. The germline V and J ends were trimmed by 3 bases and 9 bases, with 9 bases remaining between them. In germline, CDR1 is DFQATT, CDR2 SNEGSKA (reference sequence). DNA for the CDR3: TGCAGTGCTAGTCCCGGGGTTGAGCAGTTCTTC. Its protein is CSASPGVEQFF.

The chain couples TRBV24-1 to TRBJ2-1; weak D call: TRBD1 (6 bases). This CDR3 contains 16 residues. Germline CDR1 and CDR2: KGHDR and SFDVKD. The V and J ends lost 2 bases and 2 bases respectively, with 12 bases between them. CDR3 loop: CATSDWARGPYNEQFF. The CDR3 DNA sequence: TGTGCCACCAGTGATTGGGCCAGGGGCCCCTACAATGAGCAGTTCTTC.

This clone was counted between two and nine times. The V call is TRBV9, the J call TRBJ1-4; TRBD1 matches 8 bases. Germline CDR1 is SGDLS and CDR2 is YYNGEE. The CDR3 is 16 residues long. V was clipped by 1 base and J by 8 bases; unmatched bases: 10. The CDR3 DNA reads as TGTGCCAGCAGCGTAAGTTGGACAGGGCTCGGGGAAAAACTGTTTTTT. Amino acids: CASSVSWTGLGEKLFF.

In its sample, this clone was seen a few times. The rearrangement uses TRBV2 and TRBJ1-5; possible D gene TRBD1, 5 bases. V shed 0 bases and J shed 9 bases, with 18 bases lying between them. The length of the CDR3 is 16 residues. Germline-derived CDR1 and CDR2 are SNHLY and FYNNEI. This chain's CDR3 is CASSEALTGAWLPQHF. CDR3 DNA sequence: TGTGCCAGCAGTGAAGCGCTTACAGGCGCCTGGTTGCCCCAGCATTTT. The full variable domain, in which reference TRBV2 and TRBJ1-5 provide the parts outside the CDR3, is EPEVTQTPSHQVTQMGQEVILRCVPISNHLYFYWYRQILGQKVEFLVSFYNNEISEKSEIFDDQFSVERPDGSNFTLKIRSTKLEDSAMYFCASSEALTGAWLPQHFGDGTRLSIL.

The chain links TRBV15 to TRBJ1-6; the D is unclear. Germline V gene sequence: CDR1 LNHNV, CDR2 YYDKDF (reference sequence). V dropped 4 bases and J dropped 7 bases, with 11 bases sitting between them. The CDR3 length is 14 residues. Here the CDR3 reads CATSTGVTNSPLHF. The CDR3 DNA sequence: TGTGCCACCAGCACGGGTGTAACGAATTCACCCCTCCACTTT.

The CDR3 reads CASSLRGTPQPDTQYF. The CDR3 DNA reads TGTGCCAGTAGTCTCAGGGGGACTCCGCAGCCAGATACGCAGTATTTT. V usage is TRBV19 and J usage is TRBJ2-3; D possibly corresponds to TRBD1 (7 bases). Per germline, CDR1 LNHDA and CDR2 SQIVND (reference sequence). Between the trimmed V and J ends, which lost 5 bases and 4 bases, there was a span of 19 bases. The CDR3 is 16 residues long.

The chain links TRBV7-2 to TRBJ2-4, with D maybe TRBD2 (5 bases). The CDR3 consists of 15 residues. Trimming shortened V by 1 base and J by 6 bases, and 13 bases separated the two germline ends. Germline-derived CDR1 and CDR2 are SGHTA and FQGNSA. CDR3 DNA: TGTGCCAGCAGCTTAGGGTCCGGGGTGGCAAACATTCAGTACTTC. Its protein product is CASSLGSGVANIQYF.

V and J are TRBV7-8 and TRBJ1-5, with D unresolved. Per germline, CDR1 SGHVS and CDR2 FQNEAQ. Trimming took 2 bases from V and 4 from J, leaving 15 bases between them. This CDR3 contains 16 residues. Here the CDR3 DNA reads TGTGCCAGCAGCTTACGATTCCCTCGGGGTAATCAGCCCCAGCATTTT. This translates into CASSLRFPRGNQPQHF.

The chain combines TRBV11-2 with TRBJ1-3; D unclear. CDR3 size: 17 residues. Germline V lookup: CDR1 SGHAT, CDR2 FQNNGV. V gave up 0 bases and J gave up 1 base, with 13 bases separating them. The CDR3 sequence: CASSLDRSAISGNTIYF. For the CDR3, the DNA is TGTGCCAGCAGCTTAGATCGCAGCGCGATATCTGGAAACACCATATATTTT. Looking up the rest from reference TRBV11-2 and TRBJ1-3 gives the full variable domain: EAGVAQSPRYKIIEKRQSVAFWCNPISGHATLYWYQQILGQGPKLLIQFQNNGVVDDSQLPKDRFSAERLKGVDSTLKIQPAKLEDSAVYLCASSLDRSAISGNTIYFGEGSWLTVV.

This clone has just one count. The chain employs TRBV5-1 and TRBJ2-2, with 9 bases that match TRBD2. Trimming took 8 bases from V and 5 from J; bases not matched to a gene: 10. The CDR3 has 15 amino acids. Germline CDR1 reads SGHRS; CDR2 reads YFSETQ. CDR3 protein: CASQWRGGHTGELFF. CDR3 DNA sequence: TGCGCCAGTCAGTGGCGGGGGGGCCATACCGGGGAGCTGTTTTTT.

This chain joins TRBV7-2 and TRBJ1-1; D unresolved. V was trimmed by 1 base and J by 1 base, leaving 4 bases between them. This CDR3 is 13 amino acids long. Per the germline V gene, CDR1 is SGHTA and CDR2 is FQGNSA. For the CDR3, the DNA is TGTGCCAGCAGCTTAGGGAGGAACACTGAAGCTTTCTTT. This translates into CASSLGRNTEAFF. Full variable domain (remainder filled in from reference TRBV7-2 and TRBJ1-1): GAGVSQSPSNKVTEKGKDVELRCDPISGHTALYWYRQSLGQGLEFLIYFQGNSAPDKSGLPSDRFSAERTGGSVSTLTIQRTQQEDSAVYLCASSLGRNTEAFFGQGTRLTVV.

The chain uses TRBV3-1 (or the pseudogene TRBV3-2) and TRBJ2-6; 8 positions agree with TRBD1. Per germline, CDR1 LGHDT and CDR2 YNNKEL (reference sequence). V lost 4 bases and J lost 0; bases outside the gene matches: 8. CDR3 length: 18 amino acids. CDR3 region: CASSRQGTPLSGANVLTF. Here the CDR3 DNA reads TGTGCCAGCAGCCGACAGGGGACCCCGCTCTCTGGGGCCAACGTCCTGACTTTC.

The chain carries TRBV6-2 or TRBV6-3 and TRBJ2-7; weak D call: TRBD2 (5 bases). V shed 4 bases and J shed 4 bases, with 11 bases lying between them. Germline values: CDR1 MNHEY, CDR2 SVGEGT. The CDR3 is 13 amino acids. The DNA for the CDR3 is TGTGCCAGCAGTTCCCCCGGGGAGTACGAGCAGTACTTC. It codes for CASSSPGEYEQYF.

This clone came up once. Here the CDR3 DNA reads TGTGCCAGTATGTCCGGACAGGGGGTCACTGAAGCTTTCTTT. Protein product: CASMSGQGVTEAFF. The rearrangement links TRBV19 to TRBJ1-1; TRBD1 matches at 10 bases. The CDR3 runs 14 residues. V dropped 7 bases and J dropped 4; count of bases not matched to a gene: 6. Germline values: CDR1 LNHDA, CDR2 SQIVND (reference sequence). Full variable domain (rest looked up from reference TRBV19 and TRBJ1-1): DGGITQSPKYLFRKEGQNVTLSCEQNLNHDAMYWYRQDPGQGLRLIYYSQIVNDFQKGDIAEGYSVSREKKESFPLTVTSAQKNPTAFYLCASMSGQGVTEAFFGQGTRLTVV.

Note on this clone: The sample carries other DNA sequences with the same CDR3. This chain uses TRBV3-1 (or the pseudogene TRBV3-2) with TRBJ2-7, with TRBD2 matching over 13 bases. The CDR3 has 16 amino acids. V shed 4 bases, J shed 0 bases, and the junction held 3 bases outside the gene matches. Germline V lookup: CDR1 LGHDT, CDR2 YNNKEL (reference sequence). CDR3 sequence: CASSPGTSGASYEQYF. The CDR3 DNA sequence: TGTGCCAGCAGCCCGGGGACTAGCGGGGCCTCCTACGAGCAGTACTTC.

The rearrangement links TRBV15 to TRBJ1-4; possible D gene TRBD1, 6 bases. Trimming removed 11 bases from V and 0 bases from J, with 16 bases in between. The CDR3 loop spans 15 amino acids. The V gene's germline CDR1 is LNHNV and CDR2 YYDKDF (reference sequence). This CDR3 reads CASRDTSATNEKLFF. CDR3 nucleotide sequence: TGTGCCTCCCGGGACACCTCTGCAACTAATGAAAAACTGTTTTTT.

This clone was recorded once. The chain joins TRBV11-2 to TRBJ1-1, with D possibly TRBD1 on 5 matching bases. CDR1 is SGHAT and CDR2 is FQNNGV in the germline V gene. The CDR3 loop spans 15 amino acids. V was shortened by 2 bases and J by 7 bases, with 17 bases between the two germline ends. The CDR3 region has the DNA TGTGCCAGCAGCTTACTGGGGGGTGGGGACTTTGAAGCTTTCTTT. It translates to CASSLLGGGDFEAFF.

The chain is built from TRBV5-1 and TRBJ2-3; 9 bases line up with TRBD1. This CDR3 has 16 amino acids. Germline V gene lookup returns CDR1 SGHRS and CDR2 YFSETQ. With V trimmed by 1 base and J by 2 bases, 5 bases remained unmatched. Written as DNA, the CDR3 is TGCGCCAGCAGCTTGCCCCGGACAGGGGACACAGATACGCAGTATTTT. Translated: CASSLPRTGDTDTQYF.